This TCR beta chain was identified in a study of immune heterogeneity within non-small cell lung tumors. Overall study results and limits: Alongside site-unique high-frequency clones, identical dominant CDR3 beta clonotypes recurred across tumor sites within a patient.

It was with 32 V and 13 J primers that multiplex PCR amplified TCR beta CDR3. TCRdb redid the calling of the multiplex PCR reads with MiXCR, one entry per CDR3 protein. The table lists over 9,500 distinct CDR3 sequences, about 22% of them singletons. In its sample, this clonotype was seen many times. Its matching antigen is unknown. Bulk tumor genomic DNA, about 620 ng per sample, was used as template. Widely spaced biopsies, several per primary tumor, were obtained at surgery. Newly diagnosed with untreated non-small cell lung cancer, the patients underwent curative surgery. The CDR3 has 14 amino acids. With 2 bases removed from V and 1 base from J, the gap between germline ends came to 7 bases. Germline values: CDR1 SGHRS, CDR2 YFSETQ.

The rearrangement joins TRBV5-1 to TRBJ1-3; a weak D match, TRBD1 (5 bases). This receptor was obtained from a man aged 55-75 years with non-small cell lung cancer. Material: lung tumor tissue. CDR3 amino acids: CASSLGVSGNTIYF. The CDR3 nucleotides read TGCGCCAGCAGCTTAGGGGTTTCTGGAAACACCATATATTTT. Full variable domain (remainder filled in from reference TRBV5-1 and TRBJ1-3): KAGVTQTPRYLIKTRGQQVTLSCSPISGHRSVSWYQQTPGQGLQFLFEYFSETQRNKGNFPGRFSGRQFSNSRSEMNVSTLELGDSALYLCASSLGVSGNTIYFGEGSWLTVV.